One and the same sample provided the 5 T cell receptor beta chains below, sequenced in a study of blood T cell repertoires in COVID-19. Clones were sequenced by immunoSEQ multiplex PCR, and TCRdb holds only the in-frame ones, with some missing. The table records roughly 200,000 clones, roughly nine tenths of them present only once. Material for sequencing was PBMCs or T cells enriched from blood (not recorded which). The receptors were sampled from a woman aged 50 to 65 in a cohort exposed to, infected with or recovered from COVID-19 (not recorded which).

This sequence joins TRBV30 and TRBJ1-3, with TRBD1 identical over 7 bases. This CDR3 region has 16 residues. V was clipped by 4 bases and J by 2 bases; unmatched bases: 11. CDR1 is GTSNPN, CDR2 SVGIG, per germline (reference sequence). The CDR3 DNA reads TGTGCCTGGAACAACCTTGGGCAGGGGGCTGGAAACACCATATATTTT. It codes for CAWNNLGQGAGNTIYF.

V usage is TRBV6-5 and J usage is TRBJ1-3; possible D gene TRBD1, 5 bases. Per germline, CDR1 MNHEY and CDR2 SVGAGI. The CDR3 extends over 14 amino acids. V lost 7 bases to trimming and J lost 2 bases, with 12 bases between them. In DNA, the CDR3 is TGTGCCAGCACCGACGGGGGGACTGGAAACACCATATATTTT. It encodes CASTDGGTGNTIYF.

The chain employs TRBV6-2 or TRBV6-3 and TRBJ2-7, with TRBD1 matching over 7 bases. The CDR3 sequence is 18 residues long. Germline V CDR1 and CDR2: MNHEY, SVGEGT. The V and J ends lost 0 bases and 2 bases, in that order; junction bases with no gene match: 13. The CDR3 protein is CASSYSFREGTDAYEQYF. In DNA, the CDR3 is TGTGCCAGCAGTTACTCTTTTAGAGAAGGGACAGATGCCTACGAGCAGTACTTC.

This clone was seen just once. J is TRBJ2-1 and V is TRBV27; 13 bases match TRBD2. CDR3 length: 15 residues. CDR1 and CDR2 (germline): MNHEY, SMNVEV (reference sequence). J was trimmed by 9 bases and V by 6 bases; bases with no gene match: 8. The CDR3 nucleotides are TGTGCCAGCAGAGCCGGGACTAGCGGGGTATTTGAGCAGTTCTTC. Protein: CASRAGTSGVFEQFF.

The rearrangement uses TRBV15 and TRBJ2-1, with 13 bases that match TRBD2. Trimming at V came to 5 bases and at J to 9 bases, leaving 13 bases not matched to a gene. CDR3 length: 17 residues. The V gene's germline CDR1 is LNHNV and CDR2 YYDKDF (reference sequence). The CDR3 DNA follows: TGTGCCACCAGCGGACTAGCGGGGGCCCGGAAGATTGGTGAGCAGTTCTTC. It encodes CATSGLAGARKIGEQFF.